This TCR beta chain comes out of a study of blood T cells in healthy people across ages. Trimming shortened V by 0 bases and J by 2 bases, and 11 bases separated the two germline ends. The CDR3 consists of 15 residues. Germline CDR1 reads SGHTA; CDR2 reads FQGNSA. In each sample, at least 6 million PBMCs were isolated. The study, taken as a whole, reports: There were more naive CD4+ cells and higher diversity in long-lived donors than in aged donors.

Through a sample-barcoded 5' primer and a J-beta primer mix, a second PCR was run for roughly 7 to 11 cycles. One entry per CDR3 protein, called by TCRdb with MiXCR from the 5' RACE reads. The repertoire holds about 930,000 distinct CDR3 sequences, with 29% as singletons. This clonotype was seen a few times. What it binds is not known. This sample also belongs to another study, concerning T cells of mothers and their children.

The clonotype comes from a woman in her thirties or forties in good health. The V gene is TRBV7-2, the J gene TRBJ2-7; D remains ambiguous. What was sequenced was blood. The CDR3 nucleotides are TGTGCCAGCAGCTTAGCAAAGGAGCTTACCTACGAGCAGTACTTC. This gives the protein CASSLAKELTYEQYF.